This T cell receptor (beta chain) was identified during a study of blood T cell repertoires in COVID-19. Study as a whole: In each case, the material was cDNA or gDNA derived from T cells, B-cell-depleted T cells, or PBMCs.

The repertoire was sequenced with immunoSEQ multiplex PCR; TCRdb's copy has only in-frame clones and lacks some. The table shows 250,000 or so clones, with approximately 83% occurring only once. This clone was counted between two and nine times. V was pared by 3 bases and J by 5 bases, with 8 bases of the junction left unmatched. There are 15 residues in the CDR3. CDR1 is ENHRY, CDR2 SYGVKD, per germline. The TCR comes from a man aged 25-40 years who had recovered from COVID-19. The specimen sequenced was peripheral blood. The rearrangement links TRBV10-3 to TRBJ2-5, with TRBD2 matching 8 bases. The CDR3 here is CAISDSTGGRETQYF. CDR3 in DNA: TGTGCCATCAGTGATTCCACGGGGGGGCGGGAGACCCAGTACTTC.